The sequence of this T cell receptor (beta chain) was determined in a study of blood T cell repertoires in COVID-19. Sequencing used immunoSEQ multiplex PCR; TCRdb keeps in-frame clones, though not all of them. This sample yields fewer than 250,000 clones, of which 83% are seen a single time; roughly 2.9% belongs to the top ten. Looked up from germline, CDR1 is LNHNV and CDR2 is YYDKDF (reference sequence). CDR3 length equals 15 residues. V was pared by 0 bases and J by 2 bases, with 8 bases between. This clonotype originated in a man over 45 with active or convalescent COVID-19. The chain carries TRBV15 and TRBJ2-1; a weak D match, TRBD2 (5 bases). Sequenced input: peripheral blood. The CDR3 coding sequence is TGTGCCACCAGCAGAGAACCCGGGGCCTACAATGAGCAGTTCTTC. Translating gives CATSREPGAYNEQFF.